The 8 T cell receptor beta chains below come from one sample, sequenced in a study of metastatic and nonmetastatic thyroid tumors. No treatment had been given to any patient before thyroid surgery. TCRdb re-called the PCR reads via MiXCR. The table includes under 30,000 clones, 3.5% to 5% detected once. Sequencing was performed on blood. The receptors come from a female donor with papillary thyroid cancer or a benign thyroid nodule (not recorded which). Some clones in this sample may be carry-over from other donors' samples.

A few counts support this clone. The CDR3 end shows no conserved phenylalanine or tryptophan, and so a read error is likely. The DNA is omitted, as the CDR3 cannot be located on it reliably, and the CDR3 follows TCRdb's listing. The chain recombines TRBV27 with TRBJ2-3. Germline CDR1 MNHEY, CDR2 SMNVEV (reference sequence). The CDR3 totals 12 residues, both ends included. The CDR3 reads CASSPKRDTLYL.

A remark on this clone: This could be a read error, since a much larger clone is one nucleotide away. The chain recombines TRBV7-2 with TRBJ2-1, with 12 bases identical to TRBD2. Germline CDR1 is SGHTA and CDR2 is FQGNSA. This CDR3 has 15 amino acids. Losses at the gene ends were 5 bases for V and 7 bases for J; bases not matched to a gene: 6. This chain's CDR3 is CASSSSTSGRNEQFF. The CDR3 coding sequence is TGTGCCAGCAGCAGCAGTACTAGCGGGAGGAATGAGCAGTTCTTC.

There are a few counts of this clone. The chain couples TRBV20-1 to TRBJ2-7; D perhaps matches TRBD2 (6 bases). The germline CDR1 and CDR2 sequences are DFQATT and SNEGSKA (reference sequence). With 5 bases removed from V and 1 base from J, the gap between germline ends came to 12 bases. The CDR3 length is 13 residues. Here the CDR3 DNA reads TGCAGTGCTCCGCGGGACTTATCCTACGAGCAGTACTTC. It codes for CSAPRDLSYEQYF.

The table lists this clone with a few counts. With a much larger clone just one base away, this may be a read error. V usage is TRBV27 and J usage is TRBJ1-3; possible D gene TRBD1, 6 bases. CDR1 is MNHEY and CDR2 is SMNVEV in the germline V gene (reference sequence). Trimming removed 5 bases at V and 4 bases at J, with 9 bases between. The CDR3 length is 13 residues. DNA of the CDR3: TGTGCCAGCAGTCTACAGGGAGGAAACACCATATATTTT. It specifies CASSLQGGNTIYF.

As for this clone: The germline gene is not matched at one end of the junction; a read error may be the cause. This chain links TRBV27 with TRBJ2-7; no clear D gene. CDR1 is MNHEY, CDR2 SMNVEV, per germline (reference sequence). This CDR3 region has 15 residues. The CDR3 nucleotides are TGTGCCAGCAGTTTACGTACTATCGTCTCCTACGATCAGTACTTC. Protein sequence: CASSLRTIVSYDQYF.

This clone was recorded many times. The rearrangement joins TRBV7-3 to TRBJ1-3, with TRBD1 matching over 8 bases. Losses at the gene ends were 8 bases for V and 4 bases for J; bases not matched to a gene: 1. Germline CDR1 reads SGHTA; CDR2 reads FQGTGA. This CDR3 has 12 residues. In DNA, the CDR3 is TGTGCCAGCGGGACAGGCGGAAACACCATATATTTT. The encoded protein is CASGTGGNTIYF.

By sample share, this clone is medium-sized. CDR3 amino acids: CASSYSNHEQYF. In DNA form, the CDR3 reads TGTGCCAGCAGTTACTCAAATCACGAGCAGTACTTC. The gene calls are TRBV6-5 and TRBJ2-7; D is unclear. The CDR3 length is 12 residues. The V and J ends lost 0 bases and 5 bases respectively, with 5 bases between them. Germline V gives CDR1 MNHEY, CDR2 SVGAGI.

In nucleotides, the CDR3 is TGTGCCAGCAGTTCGTCTAGCGGGCGCACAGATACGCAGTATTTT. The encoded protein is CASSSSSGRTDTQYF. The chain recombines TRBV12-3 or TRBV12-4 with TRBJ2-3, with 8 bases lining up with TRBD2. There are 15 residues in the CDR3. V lost 4 bases and J lost 1; bases outside the gene matches: 4.